This TCR beta chain is from a study of T-cell memory formation after mild COVID-19. As for the study in general: TCR clustering was largely donor specific.

This clonotype occurred a few times. The CDR3 contains 15 residues. CDR1 and CDR2 from the germline V gene are SGHAT and FQNNGV. V was cut by 0 bases and J by 7 bases, with 13 bases left in between. TCRdb processed the 5' RACE reads anew with MiXCR; each CDR3 protein has one entry. The sample includes 300,000 to 400,000 distinct CDR3 sequences, over 13% of them seen just once. V usage is TRBV11-2 and J usage is TRBJ2-4, with a tentative D call TRBD2 (6 bases). The receptor was derived from a man aged 18 to 29 who had mild COVID-19 (a few samples of this study predate the infection). Cell type and time point are not known. The sample comprised PBMCs or a T cell subset sorted from them (not recorded which). The CDR3, as DNA: TGTGCCAGCAGCTTAGATGGGGGTCGGGGGAACATTCAGTACTTC. Amino acid sequence: CASSLDGGRGNIQYF.